The 5 T cell receptor beta chains listed next were all sequenced from one sample in a study of shared clonotypes between healthy human individuals. Only in-frame clones appear in the TCRdb table, and some are missing; sequencing was by immunoSEQ multiplex PCR. The data hold roughly 590,000 clones, with around 95% observed a single time. CD45RO-negative CD8 cells positively selected for CCR7 made up the naive population, which excluded terminally differentiated effector memory CD45RA+ cells. The source material was naive CD8+ T cells sorted from blood. The receptors shown here come from a woman aged 30 to 39 in good health.

In nucleotides, the CDR3 is TGTGCCAGCAGTTTCCCAGGGAACGAGCAGTACTTC. Protein product: CASSFPGNEQYF. The chain uses TRBV27 and TRBJ2-7; tentatively, D is TRBD1 (5 bases). This CDR3 is built from 12 residues. V was cut by 3 bases and J by 5 bases, with 8 bases left in between. Looked up from germline, CDR1 is MNHEY and CDR2 is SMNVEV (reference sequence).

This sequence joins TRBV27 and TRBJ2-7, with D possibly matching TRBD2 (5 bases). The CDR3 contains 13 residues. V lost 5 bases and J lost 7, with 15 bases in between. Germline V gene lookup returns CDR1 MNHEY and CDR2 SMNVEV (reference sequence). The CDR3 sequence is CASSVDGESEQYF. The CDR3 nucleotides read TGTGCCAGCAGTGTCGACGGGGAGTCGGAGCAGTACTTC.

V gene TRBV19 combines with J gene TRBJ2-5; D tentatively reads TRBD1 or TRBD2 (5 bases each). The germline gives CDR1 LNHDA, CDR2 SQIVND (reference sequence). The CDR3 spans 14 residues. Trimming cost V 2 bases and J 5 bases, with 12 bases left between them. CDR3 amino acids: CASSIIIGDETQYF. The CDR3 nucleotides are TGTGCCAGTAGTATAATAATAGGGGACGAGACCCAGTACTTC.

This chain uses TRBV28 with TRBJ2-5; D assignment may be TRBD1 or TRBD2 (5 bases each). V was clipped by 7 bases and J by 5 bases, with 17 bases between them. CDR3 size: 14 residues. CDR1 is MDHEN, CDR2 SYDVKM, per germline. The CDR3 coding sequence is TGTGCCAGCACCCACGAGGCAGGGAGCGAGACCCAGTACTTC. It encodes CASTHEAGSETQYF.

The chain couples TRBV5-5 to TRBJ1-4, with D tentatively TRBD1 (5 bases). The CDR3 runs 11 residues. Between the trimmed V and J ends, which lost 2 bases and 14 bases, there was a span of 10 bases. CDR1 is SGHKS and CDR2 is YYEKEE in the germline V gene (reference sequence). CDR3 sequence: CASSLRGGLFF. The CDR3 DNA reads TGTGCCAGCAGCTTAAGGGGCGGGCTGTTTTTT.